The entry that follows covers one TCR beta chain sequence. This specimen belongs to a study of blood T cell repertoires in COVID-19. About the study: Italy, Spain and the United States were the sources of the convalescent and acute COVID-19 samples.

Looked up from germline, CDR1 is SGDLS and CDR2 is YYNGEE. The CDR3 length is 14 residues. The J segment lost 6 bases and the V segment lost 4 bases, leaving 7 bases of the junction unmatched. Per the authors' pipeline: Estimates of nucleated cell counts were drawn from the amplification of reference gene primers. Method: immunoSEQ multiplex PCR; TCRdb's copy keeps in-frame clones and lacks some. V, J and clone size were drawn from that table, and D and trimming were deduced from the DNA. Of a few hundred thousand clones listed, 80% to 90% are singletons. The TCR was taken from a woman in her seventies with acute or convalescent COVID-19. This chain uses TRBV9 with TRBJ2-3; TRBD2 matches 8 bases. Specimen: peripheral blood. The CDR3 region has the DNA TGTGCCAGCAGCCCCCGGGGGGGCTCGGATACGCAGTATTTT. Translated: CASSPRGGSDTQYF.